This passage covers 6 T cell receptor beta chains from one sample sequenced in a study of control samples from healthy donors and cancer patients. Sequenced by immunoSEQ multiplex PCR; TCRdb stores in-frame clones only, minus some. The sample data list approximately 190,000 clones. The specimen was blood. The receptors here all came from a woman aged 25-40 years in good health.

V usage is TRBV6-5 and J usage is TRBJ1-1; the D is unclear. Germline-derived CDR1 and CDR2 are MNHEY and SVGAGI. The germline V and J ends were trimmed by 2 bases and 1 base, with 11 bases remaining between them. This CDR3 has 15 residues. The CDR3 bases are TGTGCCAGCAGTTACACCCGGGCCGCGAACACTGAAGCTTTCTTT. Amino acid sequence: CASSYTRAANTEAFF.

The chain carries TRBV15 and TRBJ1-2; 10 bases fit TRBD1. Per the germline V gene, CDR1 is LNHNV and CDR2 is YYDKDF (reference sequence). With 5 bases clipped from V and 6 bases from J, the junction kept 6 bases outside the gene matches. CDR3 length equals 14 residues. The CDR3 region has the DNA TGTGCCACCAGCTACAGACAGGGGGCGAATGGCTACACCTTC. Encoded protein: CATSYRQGANGYTF.

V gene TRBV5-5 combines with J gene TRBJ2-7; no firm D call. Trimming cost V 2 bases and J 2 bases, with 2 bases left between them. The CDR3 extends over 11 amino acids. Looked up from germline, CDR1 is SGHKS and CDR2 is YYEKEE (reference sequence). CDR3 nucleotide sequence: TGTGCCAGCAGCTTAACCTACGAGCAGTACTTC. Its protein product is CASSLTYEQYF. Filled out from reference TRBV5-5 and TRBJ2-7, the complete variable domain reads DAGVTQSPTHLIKTRGQQVTLRCSPISGHKSVSWYQQVLGQGPQFIFQYYEKEERGRGNFPDRFSARQFPNYSSELNVNALLLGDSALYLCASSLTYEQYFGPGTRLTVT.

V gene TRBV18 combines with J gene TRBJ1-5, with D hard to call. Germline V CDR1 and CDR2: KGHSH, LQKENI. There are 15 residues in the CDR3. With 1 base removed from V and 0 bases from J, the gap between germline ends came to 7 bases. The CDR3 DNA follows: TGTGCCAGCTCACCACAGCCTTATAGCAATCAGCCCCAGCATTTT. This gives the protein CASSPQPYSNQPQHF.

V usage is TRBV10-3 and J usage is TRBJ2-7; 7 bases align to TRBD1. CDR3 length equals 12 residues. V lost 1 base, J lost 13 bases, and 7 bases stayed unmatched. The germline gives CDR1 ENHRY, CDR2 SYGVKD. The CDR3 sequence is CAISEWGQSQYF. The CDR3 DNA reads TGTGCCATCAGTGAGTGGGGACAGAGTCAATACTTC.

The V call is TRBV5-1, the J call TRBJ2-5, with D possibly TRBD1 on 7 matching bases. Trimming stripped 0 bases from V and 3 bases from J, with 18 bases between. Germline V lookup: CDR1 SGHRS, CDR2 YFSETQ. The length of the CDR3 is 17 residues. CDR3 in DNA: TGCGCCAGCAGCTTGGAGGAGGGACAGAGAAAAGAAGAGACCCAGTACTTC. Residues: CASSLEEGQRKEETQYF.